Below are 18 T cell receptor beta chains sequenced from a single sample in a study of blood T cell repertoires in COVID-19. Clones were read by immunoSEQ multiplex PCR, and TCRdb kept only the in-frame ones, dropping some. The sample consists of more than 100,000 clones, around 83% of them appearing once. Sequencing input: PBMCs or T cells enriched from blood (not recorded which). The receptors here all came from a woman aged 25 to 39 who had recovered from COVID-19.

The chain has TRBV27 and TRBJ2-7, with 8 bases that match TRBD1. The V gene end was trimmed by 5 bases and the J gene end by 7 bases; junction bases not matched to a gene: 10. The germline V gene encodes CDR1 MNHEY and CDR2 SMNVEV (reference sequence). This CDR3 comprises 14 residues. CDR3 sequence: CASSHRGVGSEQYF. The CDR3 DNA follows: TGTGCCAGCAGTCACAGGGGGGTAGGGAGTGAGCAGTACTTC.

This chain connects TRBV11-2 to TRBJ2-2; no firm D call. CDR1 SGHAT and CDR2 FQNNGV come from the germline V gene. The CDR3 sequence is 14 residues long. Trimming cost V 5 bases and J 6 bases, with 13 bases left between them. The CDR3 bases are TGTGCCAGCAGCCTCCCTCTGAGCGCCGGGGAGCTGTTTTTT. It codes for CASSLPLSAGELFF.

This chain uses TRBV5-5 with TRBJ1-1, with 8 bases that match TRBD1. Trimming at V came to 0 bases and at J to 8 bases, leaving 3 bases not matched to a gene. Germline V gene lookup returns CDR1 SGHKS and CDR2 YYEKEE (reference sequence). This CDR3 region has 13 residues. As DNA, the CDR3 is TGTGCCAGCAGCTTGGGGCGGACAGGGGAAGCTTTCTTT. Protein: CASSLGRTGEAFF.

The rearrangement joins TRBV27 to TRBJ2-7, with TRBD1 matching over 7 bases. The CDR3 totals 14 residues. V lost 0 bases and J lost 7; bases outside the gene matches: 6. Germline-derived CDR1 and CDR2 are MNHEY and SMNVEV (reference sequence). CDR3 residues: CASSLSGRGLEQYF. In DNA, the CDR3 is TGTGCCAGCAGTTTATCCGGTAGGGGGCTGGAGCAGTACTTC.

CDR3 protein: CASSEQGSGNTIYF. CDR3 nucleotide sequence: TGTGCCAGTAGTGAACAGGGCTCTGGAAACACCATATATTTT. The V and J genes are TRBV19 and TRBJ1-3, with D perhaps matching TRBD1 (6 bases). V dropped 5 bases and J dropped 0 bases, with 8 bases sitting between them. This CDR3 region has 14 residues. CDR1 is LNHDA and CDR2 is SQIVND in the germline V gene (reference sequence).

The chain recombines TRBV14 with TRBJ2-7; 7 bases are a match to TRBD1. J was trimmed by 8 bases and V by 2 bases; bases with no gene match: 3. CDR1 is SGHDN, CDR2 FVKESK, per germline. CDR3 length: 12 residues. CDR3 nucleotides: TGTGCCAGCAGCCAAACAGGGGTGAAGCAGTACTTC. Translation gives CASSQTGVKQYF.

The V gene is TRBV27, the J gene TRBJ1-6; TRBD1 matches 7 bases. Germline-derived CDR1 and CDR2 are MNHEY and SMNVEV (reference sequence). V was pared by 6 bases and J by 6 bases, with 8 bases of the junction left unmatched. CDR3 length equals 15 residues. DNA of the CDR3: TGTGCCAGCAGATCGTGGGCAGGGGGTAATTCACCCCTCCACTTT. Protein sequence: CASRSWAGGNSPLHF.

The J gene is TRBJ2-3, the V gene TRBV18; unclear D gene. V lost 1 base, J lost 4 bases, and 9 bases lay in between. This CDR3 region has 14 residues. Germline CDR1 reads KGHSH; CDR2 reads LQKENI. CDR3 DNA: TGTGCCAGCTCACCACAACCCCGAGCAGATACGCAGTATTTT. Translating gives CASSPQPRADTQYF.

This sequence joins TRBV5-1 and TRBJ2-1; D is uncertain. The V end was cut by 0 bases, the J end by 6 bases, with 4 bases between. Germline V lookup: CDR1 SGHRS, CDR2 YFSETQ. This CDR3 spans 12 amino acids. CDR3 residues: CASSLAGNEQFF. The CDR3 DNA reads TGCGCCAGCAGCTTGGCGGGCAATGAGCAGTTCTTC.

This clone was seen just once. The chain links TRBV7-3 to TRBJ1-1; D remains unclear. V was clipped by 4 bases and J by 1 base, with 7 bases between them. Germline V gene sequence: CDR1 SGHTA, CDR2 FQGTGA. This CDR3 spans 13 amino acids. The CDR3 here is CASSSQWNTEAFF. As DNA, the CDR3 is TGTGCCAGCAGCTCACAGTGGAACACTGAAGCTTTCTTT.

This rearrangement joins TRBV5-6 to TRBJ1-2, with 7 positions matching TRBD1. The V gene's germline CDR1 is SGHDT and CDR2 YYEEEE. The CDR3 length is 14 residues. V shed 4 bases, J shed 5 bases, and the junction held 8 bases outside the gene matches. The CDR3 DNA reads as TGTGCCAGCAGCGTACGTGACAGGGATTATGGCTACACCTTC. It specifies CASSVRDRDYGYTF. Supplemented by reference TRBV5-6 and TRBJ1-2, the full variable domain reads DAGVTQSPTHLIKTRGQQVTLRCSPKSGHDTVSWYQQALGQGPQFIFQYYEEEERQRGNFPDRFSGHQFPNYSSELNVNALLLGDSALYLCASSVRDRDYGYTFGSGTRLTVV.

The count of this clone is one. The chain combines TRBV28 with TRBJ1-6; TRBD1 agrees at 9 bases. Trimming at V came to 3 bases and at J to 10 bases, leaving 13 bases not matched to a gene. There are 17 residues in the CDR3. Per germline, CDR1 MDHEN and CDR2 SYDVKM. The CDR3 bases are TGTGCCAGCAGTTTTCCCACCTACAGGGGGCGTGGATCACCCCTCCACTTT. It yields the protein CASSFPTYRGRGSPLHF.

The chain combines TRBV7-3 with TRBJ1-6; 7 bases match TRBD1. This CDR3 spans 13 amino acids. The J segment lost 10 bases and the V segment lost 1 base, leaving 1 base of the junction unmatched. Germline CDR1 SGHTA, CDR2 FQGTGA. CDR3 DNA sequence: TGTGCCAGCAGCTTAAGCAGGGGGTCACCCCTCCACTTT. This encodes CASSLSRGSPLHF.

The chain carries TRBV15 and TRBJ2-1, with 10 bases that match TRBD2. Losses at the gene ends were 1 base for V and 4 bases for J; bases not matched to a gene: 7. From germline, CDR1 is LNHNV and CDR2 YYDKDF (reference sequence). The CDR3 extends over 17 amino acids. The CDR3 loop reads CATSRGKAGGVYNEQFF. The CDR3 DNA sequence: TGTGCCACCAGCAGAGGGAAAGCGGGAGGGGTTTACAATGAGCAGTTCTTC. The full variable domain, with the rest looked up from reference TRBV15 and TRBJ2-1, is DAMVIQNPRYQVTQFGKPVTLSCSQTLNHNVMYWYQQKSSQAPKLLFHYYDKDFNNEADTPDNFQSRRPNTSFCFLDIRSPGLGDTAMYLCATSRGKAGGVYNEQFFGPGTRLTVL.

As for this clone: A read error may account for a junction end that differs from germline. The chain employs TRBV7-3 and TRBJ2-5; TRBD2 agrees at 8 bases. Germline CDR1 reads SGHTA; CDR2 reads FQGTGA. CDR3 size: 15 residues. CDR3 protein: CVSSLRGLEVGTQYF. As DNA, the CDR3 is TGTGTCAGCAGCTTGAGGGGACTAGAGGTAGGGACCCAGTACTTC.

This clone has only one observation. This rearrangement joins TRBV28 to TRBJ2-7; tentative D call: TRBD2 (6 bases). Germline V gene lookup returns CDR1 MDHEN and CDR2 SYDVKM. V gave up 3 bases and J gave up 0 bases, with 15 bases separating them. This CDR3 is built from 16 residues. The CDR3 DNA sequence: TGTGCCAGCAGTTTCCGCCCCGGGACTTCCTCCTACGAGCAGTACTTC. This codes for CASSFRPGTSSYEQYF.

As DNA, the CDR3 is TGTGCCAGCAGCTCCACAGGTCGCCTGGGAGATACGCAGTATTTT. It translates to CASSSTGRLGDTQYF. V and J are TRBV7-3 and TRBJ2-3, with a possible D match to TRBD1 (5 bases). Between the trimmed V and J ends, which lost 4 bases and 5 bases, there was a span of 16 bases. CDR1 and CDR2 (germline): SGHTA, FQGTGA. The length of the CDR3 is 15 residues.

The chain has TRBV7-2 and TRBJ2-5; TRBD2 matches 7 bases. Germline trimming cut 6 bases from V and 5 bases from J; bases unmatched to any gene: 9. The germline V gene encodes CDR1 SGHTA and CDR2 FQGNSA. This CDR3 comprises 14 residues. Written as DNA, the CDR3 is TGTGCCAGCAGTGGGGGGAGGGCCTTGGAGACCCAGTACTTC. This codes for CASSGGRALETQYF.